Below, 18 T cell receptor beta chains from the same sample are listed, as sequenced in a study of cytomegalovirus exposure and HLA in healthy donors. Primers included in the PCR were 60 Vbeta and 13 Jbeta primers. This table comes from immunoSEQ multiplex PCR, and its TCRdb copy is limited to in-frame clones, with some not included. There are about 130,000 clones in the sample; around 70% occur only once, and approximately 7% lies in the top ten. Sequenced sample: PBMCs. The receptors come from a man in his forties or fifties in good health and CMV-seropositive.

The gene calls are TRBV28 and TRBJ2-5, with 10 bases fitting TRBD2. V trimming: 2 bases; J trimming: 3 bases; junction bases outside the gene matches: 6. CDR3 length: 16 residues. The V gene's germline CDR1 is MDHEN and CDR2 SYDVKM. The chain's CDR3 is CASSLPAGGPKETQYF. The CDR3 bases are TGTGCCAGCAGTTTACCAGCGGGGGGGCCCAAAGAGACCCAGTACTTC.

The J gene is TRBJ1-1, the V gene TRBV5-6; D gene ambiguous. Germline CDR1 is SGHDT and CDR2 is YYEEEE. The CDR3 totals 17 residues. The V end was cut by 2 bases, the J end by 4 bases, with 21 bases between. The CDR3 nucleotides read TGTGCCAGCAGCTTCAGGAATTCCCGCCCAACTCTCACTGAAGCTTTCTTT. Protein product: CASSFRNSRPTLTEAFF. Together with reference TRBV5-6 and TRBJ1-1, the CDR3 gives the full variable domain: DAGVTQSPTHLIKTRGQQVTLRCSPKSGHDTVSWYQQALGQGPQFIFQYYEEEERQRGNFPDRFSGHQFPNYSSELNVNALLLGDSALYLCASSFRNSRPTLTEAFFGQGTRLTVV.

The J gene is TRBJ1-1, the V gene TRBV27; 8 nucleotides agree with TRBD1. Germline V gives CDR1 MNHEY, CDR2 SMNVEV (reference sequence). The CDR3 contains 13 residues. The V segment lost 5 bases and the J segment 4 bases; nucleotides outside the gene matches: 3. CDR3 protein: CASSVQGATEAFF. The DNA for the CDR3 is TGTGCCAGCAGTGTGCAGGGGGCCACTGAAGCTTTCTTT.

This sequence joins TRBV28 and TRBJ2-7; 7 bases line up with TRBD2. The CDR3 extends over 17 amino acids. With 5 bases clipped from V and 5 bases from J, the junction kept 18 bases outside the gene matches. The germline gives CDR1 MDHEN, CDR2 SYDVKM. The CDR3 nucleotides are TGTGCCAGCAGTCGCCCCCCTGGGACTACCTTTGGAGACGAGCAGTACTTC. Translating gives CASSRPPGTTFGDEQYF.

This clone was counted a few times. The V gene is TRBV6-5, the J gene TRBJ1-2; 7 bases are a match to TRBD1. V was pared by 2 bases and J by 3 bases, with 6 bases of the junction left unmatched. The CDR3 contains 15 residues. Looked up from germline, CDR1 is MNHEY and CDR2 is SVGAGI. CDR3 coding DNA: TGTGCCAGCAGTTACCGAGGGCAGGGGGACTATGGCTACACCTTC. As protein: CASSYRGQGDYGYTF.

The chain has TRBV14 and TRBJ1-4, with D possibly TRBD1 on 6 matching bases. Germline loops: CDR1 SGHDN, CDR2 FVKESK. V gave up 0 bases and J gave up 7 bases, with 12 bases separating them. This CDR3 contains 15 residues. The CDR3 protein is CASSQDAGAGEKLFF. DNA of the CDR3: TGTGCCAGCAGCCAAGACGCGGGGGCAGGTGAAAAACTGTTTTTT.

This clone has only a few counts. The chain combines TRBV7-9 with TRBJ2-2; TRBD1 agrees at 9 bases. The CDR3 has 15 residues. CDR1 and CDR2 (germline): SEHNR, FQNEAQ (reference sequence). V lost 3 bases, J lost 5 bases, and 4 bases stayed unmatched. CDR3 nucleotide sequence: TGTGCCAGCAGCTTTACAGGGGGCGCGACCGGGGAGCTGTTTTTT. Protein: CASSFTGGATGELFF.

This chain links TRBV6-1 with TRBJ1-1; 8 bases are shared with TRBD1. CDR1 and CDR2 from the germline V gene are MNHNS and SASEGT. Trimming removed 2 bases from V and 7 bases from J; junction bases left unmatched: 9. CDR3 length equals 15 residues. CDR3 residues: CASSESGRGQGEAFF. In DNA form, the CDR3 reads TGTGCCAGCAGTGAATCCGGCAGGGGGCAGGGTGAAGCTTTCTTT.

At least ten counts were recorded for this clone. The rearrangement links TRBV27 to TRBJ2-2; D perhaps matches TRBD2 (6 bases). V gave up 5 bases and J gave up 0 bases, with 13 bases separating them. CDR1 is MNHEY, CDR2 SMNVEV, per germline (reference sequence). This CDR3 region has 16 residues. DNA for the CDR3: TGTGCCAGCAGTCGCGCTAGCGACCCGAACACCGGGGAGCTGTTTTTT. Translated: CASSRASDPNTGELFF.

This clone has just a few counts. The CDR3 nucleotides are TGTGCCTGGGGACAGGGAGTCTCTGGAAACACCATATATTTT. The encoded protein is CAWGQGVSGNTIYF. The genes are TRBV30 and TRBJ1-3; TRBD1 agrees at 8 bases. Germline V gene sequence: CDR1 GTSNPN, CDR2 SVGIG (reference sequence). This CDR3 comprises 14 residues. V gave up 5 bases and J gave up 0 bases; unmatched junction bases: 3.

This chain uses TRBV7-6 with TRBJ2-1; 7 nucleotides agree with TRBD2. V dropped 1 base and J dropped 0; count of bases not matched to a gene: 6. Germline lookup yields CDR1 SGHVS and CDR2 FNYEAQ. This CDR3 comprises 17 residues. CDR3 sequence (DNA): TGTGCCAGCAGCTTAGACGTCGGCGGGAGCTCCTACAATGAGCAGTTCTTC. Amino acid sequence: CASSLDVGGSSYNEQFF.

V gene TRBV4-1 combines with J gene TRBJ2-5; the match to TRBD2 covers 13 bases. The DNA end is more similar to TRBJ2-7, so the J call may be wrong. The germline V gene has CDR1 MGHRA and CDR2 YSYEKL. This CDR3 has 16 amino acids. CDR3 in DNA: TGCGCCAGCAGCCAGGCCGGACTAGCGGGGGTCTACGAGCAGTACTTC. As protein: CASSQAGLAGVYEQYF.

V is TRBV2 and J is TRBJ2-5; 9 nucleotides match TRBD2. The J call is in doubt because the DNA end fits TRBJ2-7 better. Germline V gives CDR1 SNHLY, CDR2 FYNNEI. The CDR3 is made up of 14 amino acids. The CDR3 nucleotides are TGTGCCAGCAGCCCCCGGACTAGCGCCTACGAGCAGTACTTC. Residues: CASSPRTSAYEQYF.

The CDR3 reads CASSQGTGSLAEAFF. The CDR3 nucleotides are TGTGCCAGCAGCCAGGGGACAGGCTCGTTGGCTGAAGCTTTCTTT. The chain joins TRBV11-1 to TRBJ1-1; 8 positions match TRBD1. V lost 5 bases to trimming and J lost 6 bases; unmatched junction nucleotides: 11. Germline V lookup: CDR1 SGHAT, CDR2 FQDESV (reference sequence). This CDR3 is 15 amino acids long.

This clone was observed a few times. The V and J genes are TRBV9 and TRBJ2-5; D is undetermined. Trimming stripped 4 bases from V and 4 bases from J, with 11 bases between. This CDR3 has 13 residues. Germline values: CDR1 SGDLS, CDR2 YYNGEE. CDR3 amino acids: CASSSWPGETQYF. The CDR3 DNA reads TGTGCCAGCAGCTCTTGGCCTGGAGAGACCCAGTACTTC.

This clone has just one count. The rearrangement links TRBV25-1 to TRBJ2-7, with 7 bases fitting TRBD2. With V trimmed by 7 bases and J by 7 bases, 4 bases remained unmatched. Germline lookup yields CDR1 MGHDK and CDR2 SYGVNS. The CDR3 covers 11 residues. The CDR3 sequence is CASTGGGEQYF. CDR3 bases: TGTGCCAGCACGGGGGGAGGGGAGCAGTACTTC.

The V call is TRBV5-1, the J call TRBJ2-1, with D perhaps TRBD2 (5 bases). This CDR3 is built from 11 residues. CDR1 and CDR2 (germline): SGHRS, YFSETQ. Trimming took 5 bases from V and 6 from J, leaving 6 bases between them. The CDR3: CASSRGNEQFF. The CDR3 DNA sequence: TGCGCCAGCAGTCGGGGCAATGAGCAGTTCTTC.

The rearrangement links TRBV18 to TRBJ2-2; TRBD1 matches 10 bases. Germline CDR1 KGHSH, CDR2 LQKENI. This CDR3 has 14 amino acids. The J segment lost 7 bases and the V segment lost 3 bases, leaving 2 bases of the junction unmatched. The CDR3 region has the DNA TGTGCCAGCTCACCGGGACAGGGGTTCGGGGAGCTGTTTTTT. As protein: CASSPGQGFGELFF.